Below, 10 T cell receptor beta chains from the same sample are listed, as sequenced in a study of identical twins. TCRdb processed the 5' RACE reads anew with MiXCR; each CDR3 protein has one entry. The sample consists of more than 600,000 distinct CDR3 sequences, 18% of them appearing once. Another study also made use of these data, one on T cells expressing NK-cell markers.

The specimen sequenced was PBMCs. The receptors were sampled from a woman aged 18-35 years in good health.

This clonotype was observed a handful of times. The chain uses TRBV20-1 and TRBJ2-7; D is possibly TRBD2 (6 bases). CDR1 is DFQATT, CDR2 SNEGSKA, per germline (reference sequence). This CDR3 region has 13 residues. The V gene lost 2 bases and the J gene lost 3 bases, with 11 bases spanning the gap. CDR3 region: CSARPAGNYEQYF. In DNA form, the CDR3 reads TGCAGTGCTAGACCGGCGGGGAACTACGAGCAGTACTTC.

V usage is TRBV12-3 or TRBV12-4 and J usage is TRBJ2-1, with 10 positions matching TRBD2. The junction had 10 bases not matched to a gene; V was cut back by 7 bases and J by 10 bases. The CDR3 is 14 residues long. In nucleotides, the CDR3 is TGTGCCAGCACCCCCGGGACTAGCGACGAGGAGCAGTTCTTC. It codes for CASTPGTSDEEQFF.

The chain links TRBV5-1 to TRBJ1-1; a possible D gene is TRBD1 (5 bases). V was trimmed by 1 base and J by 3 bases, leaving 13 bases between them. The CDR3 consists of 15 residues. From germline, CDR1 is SGHRS and CDR2 YFSETQ. The CDR3 here is CASSLWGRFDTEAFF. In nucleotides, the CDR3 is TGCGCCAGCAGCTTGTGGGGACGGTTCGACACTGAAGCTTTCTTT.

V gene TRBV27 combines with J gene TRBJ1-1; no reliable D call. Germline V lookup: CDR1 MNHEY, CDR2 SMNVEV (reference sequence). V lost 5 bases and J lost 1, with 14 bases in between. This CDR3 has 15 amino acids. The CDR3 nucleotides read TGTGCCAGCAGTGTATTAGGTGGTGGGAACACTGAAGCTTTCTTT. Translation: CASSVLGGGNTEAFF.

This clonotype has a handful of counts. The rearrangement uses TRBV11-2 and TRBJ1-2; TRBD1 aligns across 8 bases. Trimming removed 1 base from V and 11 bases from J; junction bases left unmatched: 6. CDR1 and CDR2 from the germline V gene are SGHAT and FQNNGV. This CDR3 has 13 amino acids. The CDR3 region has the DNA TGTGCCAGCAGCTTAGGGAGGACAGGGCGATACACCTTC. Encoded protein: CASSLGRTGRYTF.

Only a few counts were recorded for this clonotype. The genes are TRBV7-9 and TRBJ2-1; D call uncertain. Per the germline V gene, CDR1 is SEHNR and CDR2 is FQNEAQ (reference sequence). V was clipped by 11 bases and J by 0 bases, with 14 bases between them. CDR3 length: 14 amino acids. CDR3 nucleotide sequence: TGTGCCGGGCTCGGGCCGACCTCCTACAATGAGCAGTTCTTC. Its translation is CAGLGPTSYNEQFF.

CDR3 in amino acids: CASSLGVVSTDTQYF. In DNA form, the CDR3 reads TGCGCCAGCAGCTTGGGTGTCGTGAGCACAGATACGCAGTATTTT. This rearrangement joins TRBV5-1 to TRBJ2-3; D unresolved. The CDR3 consists of 15 residues. V gave up 0 bases and J gave up 0 bases, with 8 bases separating them. CDR1 and CDR2 (germline): SGHRS, YFSETQ. The complete variable domain, with remaining parts taken from reference TRBV5-1 and TRBJ2-3, reads KAGVTQTPRYLIKTRGQQVTLSCSPISGHRSVSWYQQTPGQGLQFLFEYFSETQRNKGNFPGRFSGRQFSNSRSEMNVSTLELGDSALYLCASSLGVVSTDTQYFGPGTRLTVL.

This clonotype occurred a few times. The J gene is TRBJ1-5, the V gene TRBV12-3 or TRBV12-4, with 7 bases aligning to TRBD1. Trimming removed 2 bases from V and 3 bases from J; junction bases left unmatched: 7. The CDR3 runs to 16 residues. For the CDR3, the DNA is TGTGCCAGCAGTTTACGGGACAGACCTTTCAATCAGCCCCAGCATTTT. It encodes CASSLRDRPFNQPQHF.

The chain has TRBV29-1 and TRBJ1-5, with D possibly being TRBD1 (5 bases). The CDR3 has 14 amino acids. Germline CDR1 SQVTM, CDR2 ANQGSEA. Trimming stripped 4 bases from V and 3 bases from J, with 13 bases between. CDR3 DNA: TGCAGCGTTGCCAGGGATGGGCCCAATCAGCCCCAGCATTTT. Translated, it gives CSVARDGPNQPQHF.

The rearrangement uses TRBV5-1 and TRBJ2-5; 12 nucleotides agree with TRBD1. This CDR3 has 16 residues. Germline loops: CDR1 SGHRS, CDR2 YFSETQ. V lost 4 bases to trimming and J lost 1 base; unmatched junction nucleotides: 5. The CDR3 region is CASSTGDRGRQETQYF. The CDR3 coding sequence is TGCGCCAGCAGCACGGGGGACAGGGGGCGCCAAGAGACCCAGTACTTC.